This record concerns one TCR beta chain sequence. No antigen is known for it. From germline, CDR1 is MNHEY and CDR2 SMNVEV (reference sequence). The CDR3 is made up of 13 amino acids. Deletions cut 5 bases from V and 6 bases from J, with 10 bases between. Assay: immunoSEQ multiplex PCR; the TCRdb copy retains only in-frame clones and omits some. The sample has approximately 640,000 clones, less than 95% seen once; the top ten hold 30% to 40%. The sample belongs to a study of shared clonotypes between healthy human individuals. General observations from the study: Memory subsets generally showed smaller estimated richness than naive subsets did. With few donors, the genetic and exposure-history diversity represented was limited.

Together with CD45RO+ cells, CCR7-negative CD45RA+ TemRA cells were included in CD8 memory. The receptor's source is a man aged 18 to 30 in good health. Some clones in this sample may be carry-over from other donors' samples. This chain joins TRBV27 and TRBJ2-2; unclear D gene. The specimen was memory CD8+ T cells from PBMCs. The subset is: CD45RO+ cells pooled with CCR7-negative TemRA cells. CDR3 nucleotides: TGTGCCAGCAGTCCCCTTTTATCCGGGGAGCTGTTTTTT. As protein: CASSPLLSGELFF.